This is a list of T cell receptor beta chains from one sample in a study of blood T cells in healthy people across ages. TCRdb recomputed calls from the 5' RACE reads with MiXCR, one row per CDR3 protein. Seen here are about 680,000 distinct CDR3 sequences, around 49% observed once, and the top ten hold under 35%. Sequencing input: blood. Every receptor here comes from a woman in her sixties or seventies in good health. Both conserved end residues are trimmed from each CDR3.

v_gene: TRBV20-1; len: 13; CDR3aa: SAEAGTRRYNEQF
v_gene: TRBV7-9; len: 13; CDR3aa: ASSPGTTTNEKLF
v_gene: TRBV6-2/TRBV6-3; len: 14; CDR3aa: ASSYPAGRSSYEQY
v_gene: TRBV18; len: 14; CDR3aa: ASSPREGIQYNEQF
v_gene: TRBV7-2; len: 13; CDR3aa: ASSCTREPTDTQY
v_gene: TRBV10-3; len: 11; CDR3aa: AITGASNYGYT
v_gene: TRBV7-2; len: 13; CDR3aa: ASSRTGKNTGELF
v_gene: TRBV6-5; len: 15; CDR3aa: ASSYSGVGSYLETQY
v_gene: TRBV10-3; len: 9; CDR3aa: ASGNSYEQY
v_gene: TRBV6-2/TRBV6-3; len: 14; CDR3aa: ASSDRSGRGTDTQY
v_gene: TRBV4-3; len: 12; CDR3aa: ASSQELGVRGYT
v_gene: TRBV2; len: 15; CDR3aa: ASSSRTSGDNRRTQY
v_gene: TRBV7-2; len: 12; CDR3aa: ASSLVPSNTEAF
v_gene: TRBV4-2; len: 12; CDR3aa: ASSPGRHSYEQY
v_gene: TRBV6-5; len: 12; CDR3aa: ASSEAGGTNEQF
v_gene: TRBV20-1; len: 12; CDR3aa: SARQGARNYGYT
v_gene: TRBV6-2/TRBV6-3; len: 13; CDR3aa: ASSYGLAGAYEQY
v_gene: TRBV27; len: 10; CDR3aa: ASGRSTDTQY
v_gene: TRBV2; len: 12; CDR3aa: ASGATSGSNEQY
v_gene: TRBV14; len: 11; CDR3aa: ASSLPGSETQY
v_gene: TRBV7-3; len: 13; CDR3aa: ASSLGRPGRNEQF
v_gene: TRBV3-1; len: 12; CDR3aa: ASSLFGPNTEAF
v_gene: TRBV7-3; len: 13; CDR3aa: ASSLGPGAQETQY
v_gene: TRBV24-1; len: 14; CDR3aa: ATSDLPGSGANVLT
v_gene: TRBV7-2; len: 14; CDR3aa: ASNPRGGTDNSPLH
v_gene: TRBV5-1; len: 13; CDR3aa: ASSLGEWGNTEAF
v_gene: TRBV12-3/TRBV12-4; len: 12; CDR3aa: ASSFKGGTSPLH
v_gene: TRBV7-2; len: 13; CDR3aa: ASTTRTGSGNTIY
v_gene: TRBV9; len: 14; CDR3aa: ASSDSQGGPLYEQY
v_gene: TRBV27; len: 10; CDR3aa: ASSLLGDEQY
v_gene: TRBV30; len: 12; CDR3aa: AWRGVGANYGYT
v_gene: TRBV28; len: 14; CDR3aa: ASSHRAQGVNYGYT
v_gene: TRBV20-1; len: 11; CDR3aa: SACGQGIGEQY
v_gene: TRBV5-1; len: 12; CDR3aa: ASRTGTGTDEQY
v_gene: TRBV7-2; len: 12; CDR3aa: ASSLISGSNEQY